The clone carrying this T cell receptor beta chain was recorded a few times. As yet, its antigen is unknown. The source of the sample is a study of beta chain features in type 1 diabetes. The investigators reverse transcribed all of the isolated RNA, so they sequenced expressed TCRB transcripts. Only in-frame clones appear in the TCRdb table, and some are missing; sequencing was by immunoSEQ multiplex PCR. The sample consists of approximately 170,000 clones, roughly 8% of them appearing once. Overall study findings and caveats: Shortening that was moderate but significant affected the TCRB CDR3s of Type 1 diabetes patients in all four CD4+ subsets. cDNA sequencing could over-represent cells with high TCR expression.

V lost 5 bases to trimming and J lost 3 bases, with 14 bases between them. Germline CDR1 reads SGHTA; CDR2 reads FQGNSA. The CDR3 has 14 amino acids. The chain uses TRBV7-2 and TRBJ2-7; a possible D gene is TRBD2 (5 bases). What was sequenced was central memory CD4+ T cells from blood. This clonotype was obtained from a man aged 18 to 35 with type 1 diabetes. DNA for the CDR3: TGTGCCAGCAGCGAGGGCGCCTCCCTCTACGAGCAGTACTTC. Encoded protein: CASSEGASLYEQYF.